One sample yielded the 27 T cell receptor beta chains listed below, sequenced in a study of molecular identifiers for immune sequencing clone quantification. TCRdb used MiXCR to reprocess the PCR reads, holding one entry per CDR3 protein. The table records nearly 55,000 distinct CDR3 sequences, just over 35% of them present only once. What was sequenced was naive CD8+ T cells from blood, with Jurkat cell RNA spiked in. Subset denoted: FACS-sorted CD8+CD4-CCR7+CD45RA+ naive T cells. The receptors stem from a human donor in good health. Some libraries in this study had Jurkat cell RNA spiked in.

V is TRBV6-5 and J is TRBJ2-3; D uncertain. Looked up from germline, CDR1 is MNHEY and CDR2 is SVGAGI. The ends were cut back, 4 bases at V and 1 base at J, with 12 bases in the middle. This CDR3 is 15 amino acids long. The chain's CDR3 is CASSSPTLGTDTQYF. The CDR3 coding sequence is TGTGCCAGCAGTTCCCCAACCCTGGGCACAGATACGCAGTATTTT.

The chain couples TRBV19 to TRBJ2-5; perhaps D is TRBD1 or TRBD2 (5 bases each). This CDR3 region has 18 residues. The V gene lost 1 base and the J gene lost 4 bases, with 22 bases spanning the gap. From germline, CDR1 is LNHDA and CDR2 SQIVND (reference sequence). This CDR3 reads CASSIAGAGIFGLETQYF. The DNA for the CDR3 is TGTGCCAGTAGTATAGCCGGGGCTGGGATCTTTGGTCTAGAGACCCAGTACTTC. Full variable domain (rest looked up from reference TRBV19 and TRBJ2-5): DGGITQSPKYLFRKEGQNVTLSCEQNLNHDAMYWYRQDPGQGLRLIYYSQIVNDFQKGDIAEGYSVSREKKESFPLTVTSAQKNPTAFYLCASSIAGAGIFGLETQYFGPGTRLLVL.

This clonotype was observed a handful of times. CDR3 amino acids: CASSPPQGWEQYF. CDR3 coding DNA: TGTGCCAGCAGCCCCCCCCAGGGATGGGAGCAGTACTTC. The V call is TRBV7-9, the J call TRBJ2-7; the D gene is possibly TRBD1 (5 bases). The CDR3 loop spans 13 amino acids. Trimming stripped 5 bases from V and 7 bases from J, with 15 bases between. Germline-derived CDR1 and CDR2 are SEHNR and FQNEAQ (reference sequence).

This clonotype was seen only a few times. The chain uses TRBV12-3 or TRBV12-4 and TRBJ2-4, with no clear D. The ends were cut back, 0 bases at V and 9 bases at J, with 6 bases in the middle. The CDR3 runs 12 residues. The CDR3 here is CASSLALTIQYF. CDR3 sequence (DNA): TGTGCCAGCAGTTTAGCGCTCACCATTCAGTACTTC.

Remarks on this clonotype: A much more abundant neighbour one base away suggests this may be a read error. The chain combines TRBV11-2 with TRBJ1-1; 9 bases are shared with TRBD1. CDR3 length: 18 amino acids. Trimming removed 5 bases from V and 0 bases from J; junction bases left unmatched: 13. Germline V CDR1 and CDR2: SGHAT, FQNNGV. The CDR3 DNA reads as TGTGCCAGCAGCATACCCCTGTTGACAGGGGGGATGAACACTGAAGCTTTCTTT. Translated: CASSIPLLTGGMNTEAFF.

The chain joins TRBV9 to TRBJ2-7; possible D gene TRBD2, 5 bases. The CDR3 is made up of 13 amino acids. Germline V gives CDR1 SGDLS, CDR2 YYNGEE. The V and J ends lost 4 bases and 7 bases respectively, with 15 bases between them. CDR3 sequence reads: CASSPTGIGEQYF. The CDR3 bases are TGTGCCAGCAGCCCCACCGGGATTGGGGAGCAGTACTTC.

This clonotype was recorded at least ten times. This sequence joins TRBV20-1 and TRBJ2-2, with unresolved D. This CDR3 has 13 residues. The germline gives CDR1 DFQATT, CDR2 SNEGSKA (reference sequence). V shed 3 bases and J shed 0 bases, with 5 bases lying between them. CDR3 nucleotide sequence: TGCAGTGCTAGCGGAGCGAACACCGGGGAGCTGTTTTTT. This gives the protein CSASGANTGELFF.

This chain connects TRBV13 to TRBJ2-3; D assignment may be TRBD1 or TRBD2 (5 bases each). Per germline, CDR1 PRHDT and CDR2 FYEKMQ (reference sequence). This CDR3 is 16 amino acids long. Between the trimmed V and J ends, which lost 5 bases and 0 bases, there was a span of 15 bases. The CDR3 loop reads CASSPRGWDSTDTQYF. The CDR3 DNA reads TGTGCCAGCAGCCCAAGGGGCTGGGACAGCACAGATACGCAGTATTTT.

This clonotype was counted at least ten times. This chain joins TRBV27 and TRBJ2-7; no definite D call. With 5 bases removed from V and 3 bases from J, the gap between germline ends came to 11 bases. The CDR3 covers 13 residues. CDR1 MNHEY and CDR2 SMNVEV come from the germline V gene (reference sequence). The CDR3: CASSAAAFYEQYF. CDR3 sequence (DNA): TGTGCCAGCAGTGCCGCGGCATTCTACGAGCAGTACTTC.

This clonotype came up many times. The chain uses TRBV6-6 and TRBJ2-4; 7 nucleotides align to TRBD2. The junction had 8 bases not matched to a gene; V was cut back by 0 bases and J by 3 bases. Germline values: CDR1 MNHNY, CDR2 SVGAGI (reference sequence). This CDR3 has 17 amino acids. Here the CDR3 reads CASSYSVGGSDKNIQYF. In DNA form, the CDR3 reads TGTGCCAGCAGTTACTCGGTGGGCGGGAGTGACAAAAACATTCAGTACTTC.

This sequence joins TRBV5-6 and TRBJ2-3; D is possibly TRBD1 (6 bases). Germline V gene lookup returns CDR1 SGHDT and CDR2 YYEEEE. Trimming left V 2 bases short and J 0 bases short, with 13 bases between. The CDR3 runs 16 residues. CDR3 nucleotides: TGTGCCAGCAGCTTAGGGGGATTTACTAGCACAGATACGCAGTATTTT. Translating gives CASSLGGFTSTDTQYF.

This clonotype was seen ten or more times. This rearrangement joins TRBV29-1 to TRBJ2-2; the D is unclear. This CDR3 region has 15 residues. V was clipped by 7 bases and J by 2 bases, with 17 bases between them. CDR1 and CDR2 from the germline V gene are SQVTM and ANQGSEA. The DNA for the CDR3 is TGCAGCGCCCTTCCTCTGGGCTCTAACACCGGGGAGCTGTTTTTT. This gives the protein CSALPLGSNTGELFF.

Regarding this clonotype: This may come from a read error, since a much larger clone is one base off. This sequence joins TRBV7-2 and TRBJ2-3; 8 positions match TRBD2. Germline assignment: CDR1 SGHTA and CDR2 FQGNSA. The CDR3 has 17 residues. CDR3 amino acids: CASSLETGRGSTDAQYF. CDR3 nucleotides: TGTGCCAGCAGCTTAGAGACCGGGAGGGGCAGCACAGATGCGCAGTATTTT.

The CDR3 sequence: CASSIDPVRTTDTQYF. CDR3 nucleotide sequence: TGTGCCAGTAGTATAGATCCGGTCAGAACCACAGATACGCAGTATTTT. The J gene is TRBJ2-3, the V gene TRBV19; unclear D gene. Trimming removed 0 bases at V and 2 bases at J, with 12 bases between. Germline V gene lookup returns CDR1 LNHDA and CDR2 SQIVND (reference sequence). This CDR3 comprises 16 residues.

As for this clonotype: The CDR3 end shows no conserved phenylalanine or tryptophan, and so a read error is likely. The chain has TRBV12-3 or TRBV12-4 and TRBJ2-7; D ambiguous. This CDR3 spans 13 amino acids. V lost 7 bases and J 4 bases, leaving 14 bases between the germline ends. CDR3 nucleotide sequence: TGTGCCAGCACCCACCCCCTCTATTACGAGCAGTACATC. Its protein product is CASTHPLYYEQYI.

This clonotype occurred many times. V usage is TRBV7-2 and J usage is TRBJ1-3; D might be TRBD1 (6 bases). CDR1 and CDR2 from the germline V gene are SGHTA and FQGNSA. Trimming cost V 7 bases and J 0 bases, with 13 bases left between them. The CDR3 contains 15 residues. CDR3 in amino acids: CASNRDRFSGNTIYF. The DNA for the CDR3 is TGTGCCAGCAACCGAGACAGGTTCTCTGGAAACACCATATATTTT.

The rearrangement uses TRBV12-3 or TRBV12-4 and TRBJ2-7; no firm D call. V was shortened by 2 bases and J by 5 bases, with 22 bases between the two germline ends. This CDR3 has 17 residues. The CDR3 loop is CASSLTRPPWELDEQYF. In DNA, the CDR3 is TGTGCCAGCAGTTTAACTCGACCACCCTGGGAACTCGACGAGCAGTACTTC.

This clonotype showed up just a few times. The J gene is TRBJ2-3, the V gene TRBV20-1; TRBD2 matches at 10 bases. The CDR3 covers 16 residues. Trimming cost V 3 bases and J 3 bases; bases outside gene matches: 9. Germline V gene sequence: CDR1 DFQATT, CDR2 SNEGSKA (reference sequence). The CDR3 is CSARQDSGRTTDTQYF. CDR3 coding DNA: TGCAGTGCTAGGCAGGATAGCGGGAGGACTACAGATACGCAGTATTTT.

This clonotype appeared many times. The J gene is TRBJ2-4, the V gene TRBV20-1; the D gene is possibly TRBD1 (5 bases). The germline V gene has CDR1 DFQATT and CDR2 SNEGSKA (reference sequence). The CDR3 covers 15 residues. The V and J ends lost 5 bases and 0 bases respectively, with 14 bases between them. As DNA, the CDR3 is TGCAGTGCTCCACGGACACTTCTAGCCAAAAACATTCAGTACTTC. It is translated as CSAPRTLLAKNIQYF.

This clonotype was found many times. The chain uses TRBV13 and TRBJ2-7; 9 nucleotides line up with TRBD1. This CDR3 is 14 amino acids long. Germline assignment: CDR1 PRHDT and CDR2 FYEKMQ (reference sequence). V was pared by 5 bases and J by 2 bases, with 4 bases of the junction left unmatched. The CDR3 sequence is CASSPGQGTYEQYF. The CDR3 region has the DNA TGTGCCAGCAGCCCGGGACAGGGAACCTACGAGCAGTACTTC. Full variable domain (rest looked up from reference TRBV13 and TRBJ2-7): AAGVIQSPRHLIKEKRETATLKCYPIPRHDTVYWYQQGPGQDPQFLISFYEKMQSDKGSIPDRFSAQQFSDYHSELNMSSLELGDSALYFCASSPGQGTYEQYFGPGTRLTVT.

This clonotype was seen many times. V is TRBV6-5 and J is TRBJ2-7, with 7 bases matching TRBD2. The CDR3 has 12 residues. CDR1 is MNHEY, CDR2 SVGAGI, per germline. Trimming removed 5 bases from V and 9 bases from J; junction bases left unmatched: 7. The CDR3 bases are TGTGCCAGCAGTCCATCAGGGAGGGTGCAGTACTTC. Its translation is CASSPSGRVQYF.

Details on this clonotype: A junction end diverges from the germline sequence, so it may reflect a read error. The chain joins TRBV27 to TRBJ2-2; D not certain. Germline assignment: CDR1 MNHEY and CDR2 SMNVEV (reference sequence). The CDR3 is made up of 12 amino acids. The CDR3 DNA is TGTGCCTGCAGTTTACATAGCGGGGAGCTGTTTTTT. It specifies CACSLHSGELFF.

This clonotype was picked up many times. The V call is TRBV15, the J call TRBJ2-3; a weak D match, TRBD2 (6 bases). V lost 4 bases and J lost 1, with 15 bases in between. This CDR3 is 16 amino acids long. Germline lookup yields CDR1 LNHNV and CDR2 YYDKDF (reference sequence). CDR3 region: CATSTEGRKGTDTQYF. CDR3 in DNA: TGTGCCACCAGCACGGAGGGGCGGAAGGGCACAGATACGCAGTATTTT.

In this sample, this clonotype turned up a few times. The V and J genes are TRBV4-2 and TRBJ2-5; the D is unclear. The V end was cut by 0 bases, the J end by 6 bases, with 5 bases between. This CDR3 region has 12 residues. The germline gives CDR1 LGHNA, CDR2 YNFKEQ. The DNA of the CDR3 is TGTGCCAGCAGCCAAGATATGAAGACCCAGTACTTC. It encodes CASSQDMKTQYF.

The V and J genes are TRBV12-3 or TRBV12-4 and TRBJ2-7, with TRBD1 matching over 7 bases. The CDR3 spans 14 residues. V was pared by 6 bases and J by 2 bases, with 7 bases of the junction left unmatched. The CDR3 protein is CASSRTGTAYEQYF. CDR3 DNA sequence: TGTGCCAGCAGCCGAACCGGGACAGCCTACGAGCAGTACTTC.

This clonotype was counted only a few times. As DNA, the CDR3 is TGTGCCAGCAGCGCTACGGGATGGAGCGAGCAGTACTTC. Residues: CASSATGWSEQYF. The rearrangement uses TRBV5-6 and TRBJ2-7, with a weak D call TRBD2 (5 bases). Trimming removed 4 bases from V and 6 bases from J, with 14 bases in between. CDR1 SGHDT and CDR2 YYEEEE come from the germline V gene. The CDR3 spans 13 residues.

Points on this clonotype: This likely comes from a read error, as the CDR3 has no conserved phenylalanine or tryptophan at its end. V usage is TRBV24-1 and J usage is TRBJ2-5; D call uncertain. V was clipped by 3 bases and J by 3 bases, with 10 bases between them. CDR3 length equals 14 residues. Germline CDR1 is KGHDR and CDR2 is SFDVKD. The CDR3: CATSDPRLKETQYI. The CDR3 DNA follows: TGTGCCACCAGTGATCCCCGACTTAAAGAGACCCAGTACATC.